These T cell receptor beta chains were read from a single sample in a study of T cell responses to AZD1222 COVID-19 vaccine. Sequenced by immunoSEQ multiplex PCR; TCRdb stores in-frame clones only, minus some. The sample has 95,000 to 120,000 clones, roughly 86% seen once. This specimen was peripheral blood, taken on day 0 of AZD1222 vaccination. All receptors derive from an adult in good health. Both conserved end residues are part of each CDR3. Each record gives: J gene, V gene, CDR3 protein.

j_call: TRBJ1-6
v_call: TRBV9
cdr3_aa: CASGRANSPLHF

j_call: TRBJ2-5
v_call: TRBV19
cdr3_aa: CASSIVGRETQYF

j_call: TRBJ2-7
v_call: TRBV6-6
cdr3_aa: CASIPGEGNGEQYF

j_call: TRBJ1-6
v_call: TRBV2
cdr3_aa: CASSWDTSYNSPLHF

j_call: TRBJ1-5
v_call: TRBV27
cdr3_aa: CASSWGYSNQPQHF

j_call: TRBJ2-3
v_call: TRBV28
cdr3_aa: CASRPPRGGAADTQYF

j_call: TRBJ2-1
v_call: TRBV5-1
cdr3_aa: CASSPGQVYNEQFF

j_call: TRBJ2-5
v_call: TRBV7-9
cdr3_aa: CASSFGGYQETQYF

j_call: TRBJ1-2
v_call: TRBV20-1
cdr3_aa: CSASQMRDGYTF

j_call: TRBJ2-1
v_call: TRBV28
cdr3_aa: CASSQIQGLLSNEQFF